This passage covers 6 T cell receptor beta chains from one sample sequenced in a study of T cells after yellow fever vaccination. Each CDR3 protein gets one entry after TCRdb re-called the 5' RACE reads with MiXCR. The table lists around 320,000 distinct CDR3 sequences, over 8.5% of them singletons. Sequencing was performed on CD4+ T cells sorted from PBMCs, taken 45 days after the yellow fever booster vaccination. These receptors were taken from a man younger than 35 who received the YFV17D yellow fever vaccine.

This clonotype occurred a few times. CDR3 sequence: CAWSAIGGAEAFF. The CDR3, as DNA: TGTGCCTGGAGTGCAATAGGGGGGGCTGAAGCTTTCTTT. The V gene is TRBV30, the J gene TRBJ1-1; D possibly corresponds to TRBD1 (6 bases). Germline V gene sequence: CDR1 GTSNPN, CDR2 SVGIG (reference sequence). The CDR3 covers 13 residues. Trimming shortened V by 1 base and J by 6 bases, and 12 bases separated the two germline ends. The full variable domain, rest sourced from reference TRBV30 and TRBJ1-1, is SQTIHQWPATLVQPVGSPLSLECTVEGTSNPNLYWYRQAAGRGLQLLFYSVGIGQISSEVPQNLSASRPQDRQFILSSKKLLLSDSGFYLCAWSAIGGAEAFFGQGTRLTVV.

The chain is built from TRBV7-9 and TRBJ1-1; maybe TRBD1 (5 bases). The CDR3 is 17 amino acids. With 2 bases removed from V and 4 bases from J, the gap between germline ends came to 20 bases. CDR1 and CDR2 (germline): SEHNR, FQNEAQ (reference sequence). CDR3 nucleotide sequence: TGTGCCAGCAGCTTATTCGACAGCGGAGGGTTGGGCACTGAAGCTTTCTTT. This translates into CASSLFDSGGLGTEAFF.

The chain combines TRBV18 with TRBJ2-7; 8 bases align to TRBD1. The CDR3 consists of 15 residues. Trimming cost V 3 bases and J 4 bases; bases outside gene matches: 8. Per the germline V gene, CDR1 is KGHSH and CDR2 is LQKENI. CDR3 bases: TGTGCCAGCTCACCTGCTACAGGGGGGACGTACGAGCAGTACTTC. This gives the protein CASSPATGGTYEQYF.

This clonotype showed up many times. The rearrangement links TRBV12-3 or TRBV12-4 to TRBJ1-1, with 10 bases matching TRBD1. The CDR3 has 13 residues. Trimming took 7 bases from V and 8 from J; bases not matched to a gene: 7. Here the CDR3 reads CASTGTGVSEAFF. CDR3 bases: TGTGCCAGCACCGGGACAGGGGTCTCCGAAGCTTTCTTT.

This clonotype has a handful of counts. The CDR3 coding sequence is TGCAGCGTTGGCTTACGGCTAGCCCAGCACAGGACCCCCCGTGCGCAGTATTTT. As protein: CSVGLRLAQHRTPRAQYF. The chain employs TRBV29-1 and TRBJ2-3, with D perhaps assigned TRBD1 or TRBD2 (5 bases each). Germline V gene lookup returns CDR1 SQVTM and CDR2 ANQGSEA. V lost 4 bases and J 10 bases, leaving 33 bases between the germline ends. This CDR3 comprises 18 residues.

Only a few counts were recorded for this clonotype. This sequence joins TRBV6-6 and TRBJ2-3; tentatively, D is TRBD1 (5 bases). Between the trimmed V and J ends, which lost 6 bases and 1 base, there was a span of 14 bases. This CDR3 comprises 15 residues. Per germline, CDR1 MNHNY and CDR2 SVGAGI (reference sequence). The CDR3 sequence: CASSRTLGGTDTQYF. The CDR3 region has the DNA TGTGCCAGCAGCCGGACCCTAGGGGGCACAGATACGCAGTATTTT.